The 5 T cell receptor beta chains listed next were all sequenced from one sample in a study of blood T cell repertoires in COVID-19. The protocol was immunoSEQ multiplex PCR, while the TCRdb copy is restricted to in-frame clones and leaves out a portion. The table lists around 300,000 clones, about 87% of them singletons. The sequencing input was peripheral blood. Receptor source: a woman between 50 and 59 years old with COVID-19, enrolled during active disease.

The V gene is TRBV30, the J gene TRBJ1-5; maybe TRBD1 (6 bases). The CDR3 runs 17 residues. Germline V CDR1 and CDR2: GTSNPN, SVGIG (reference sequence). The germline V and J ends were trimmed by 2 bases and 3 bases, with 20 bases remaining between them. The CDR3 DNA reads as TGTGCCTGGAGTTCCACCCAAGGTCCAGGGGTCAATCAGCCCCAGCATTTT. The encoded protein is CAWSSTQGPGVNQPQHF. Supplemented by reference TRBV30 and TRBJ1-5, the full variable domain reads SQTIHQWPATLVQPVGSPLSLECTVEGTSNPNLYWYRQAAGRGLQLLFYSVGIGQISSEVPQNLSASRPQDRQFILSSKKLLLSDSGFYLCAWSSTQGPGVNQPQHFGDGTRLSIL.

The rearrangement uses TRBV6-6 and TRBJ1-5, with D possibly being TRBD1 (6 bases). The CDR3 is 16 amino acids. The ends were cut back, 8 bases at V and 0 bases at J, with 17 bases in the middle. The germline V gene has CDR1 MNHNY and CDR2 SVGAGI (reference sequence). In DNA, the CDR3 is TGTGCCAGCGGGGGCGGACTGGCAGATAGCAATCAGCCCCAGCATTTT. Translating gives CASGGGLADSNQPQHF.

CDR3 residues: CASSGTSYNEQFF. The CDR3 region has the DNA TGTGCCAGCAGTGGTACTAGTTACAATGAGCAGTTCTTC. The chain couples TRBV12-3 or TRBV12-4 to TRBJ2-1; tentatively, D is TRBD2 (5 bases). CDR3 length equals 13 residues. V lost 5 bases, J lost 4 bases, and 9 bases lay in between.

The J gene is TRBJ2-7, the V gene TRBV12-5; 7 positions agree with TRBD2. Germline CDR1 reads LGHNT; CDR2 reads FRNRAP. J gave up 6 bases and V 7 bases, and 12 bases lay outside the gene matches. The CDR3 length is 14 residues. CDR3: CASALGTKVSEQYF. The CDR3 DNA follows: TGTGCTAGTGCTCTCGGGACTAAAGTTTCCGAGCAGTACTTC. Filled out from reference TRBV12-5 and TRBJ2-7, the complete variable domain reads DARVTQTPRHKVTEMGQEVTMRCQPILGHNTVFWYRQTMMQGLELLAYFRNRAPLDDSGMPKDRFSAEMPDATLATLKIQPSEPRDSAVYFCASALGTKVSEQYFGPGTRLTVT.

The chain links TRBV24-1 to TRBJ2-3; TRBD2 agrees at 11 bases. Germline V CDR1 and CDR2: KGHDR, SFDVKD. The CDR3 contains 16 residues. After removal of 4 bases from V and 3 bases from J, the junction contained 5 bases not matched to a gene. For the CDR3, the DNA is TGTGCCACCAGTGAGTACCTAGCGGGAGGAACAGATACGCAGTATTTT. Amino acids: CATSEYLAGGTDTQYF.